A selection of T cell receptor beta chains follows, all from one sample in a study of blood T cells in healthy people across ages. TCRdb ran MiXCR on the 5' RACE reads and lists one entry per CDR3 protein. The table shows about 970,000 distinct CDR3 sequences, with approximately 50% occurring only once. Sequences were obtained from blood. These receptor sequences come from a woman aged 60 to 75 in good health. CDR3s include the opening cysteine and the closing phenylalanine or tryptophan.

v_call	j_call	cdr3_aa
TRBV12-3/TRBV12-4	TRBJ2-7	CASSRGKIRYF
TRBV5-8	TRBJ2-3	CASSFGPSGVLAQYF
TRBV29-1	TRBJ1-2	CSVRADGFYGYTF
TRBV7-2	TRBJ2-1	CASSSTDFYGEQFF
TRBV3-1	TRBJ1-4	CASSQDPDDWKLFF
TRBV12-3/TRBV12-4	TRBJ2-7	CASSSRTSSSYEQYF
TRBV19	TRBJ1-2	CVSSTSGAANYGYTF
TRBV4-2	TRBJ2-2	CASSQGDRNSGELFF
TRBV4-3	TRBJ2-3	CASSQDWLAGAPDTQYF
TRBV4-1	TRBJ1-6	CASSRETGLEASPLHF
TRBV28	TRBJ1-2	CASRPGSFLVAELENYGYTF
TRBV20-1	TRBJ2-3	CSARDSFSQGTDTQYF
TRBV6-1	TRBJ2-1	CASSPRGKVEQFF
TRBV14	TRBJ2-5	CASSQDGFGQETQYF
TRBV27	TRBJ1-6	CASKSDTYNSPLHF
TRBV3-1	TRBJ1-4	CASSRTDEKLFF
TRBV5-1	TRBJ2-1	CASSLVPGNEQFF
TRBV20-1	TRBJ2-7	CSGKRGRLYEQYF
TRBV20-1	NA	CSARTSGIGKNIQYF
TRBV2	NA	CASRLTGKPLYEQYF
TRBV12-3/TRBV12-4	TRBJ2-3	CASRYGLSTDTQYF
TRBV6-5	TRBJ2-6	CASRPTSGANVLTF
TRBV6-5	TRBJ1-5	CASRQRPNQPQHF
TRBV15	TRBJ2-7	CATSRGRGQDSYEQYF
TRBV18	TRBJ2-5	CASSPITGGETQYF
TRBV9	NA	CASSQGQGVFEQYF
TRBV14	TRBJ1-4	CASSQDWAGPTNEKLFF
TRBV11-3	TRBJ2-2	CASGRAAGELFF
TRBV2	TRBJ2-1	CASIFRTGQGEQFF
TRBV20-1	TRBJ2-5	CSAHKGLAKHGGQYF
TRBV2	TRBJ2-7	CASKIWGSGSLYEQYF
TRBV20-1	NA	CSAPRDGRKTQYF
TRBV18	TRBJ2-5	CASSPTLASGTGETQYF
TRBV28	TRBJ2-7	CASSSRLRQGYNEQYF
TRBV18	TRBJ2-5	CASSIETIQETQYF
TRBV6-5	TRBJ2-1	CASSAPPPAEQFF
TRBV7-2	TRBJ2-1	CASSSDPSVSEQFF
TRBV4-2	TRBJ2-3	CASSQDSVAANTQYF
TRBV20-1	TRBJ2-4	CSAYRPWNIQYF
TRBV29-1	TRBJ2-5	CSVQVGGETQYF
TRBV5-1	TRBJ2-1	CASNYGLAGGVSEQFF
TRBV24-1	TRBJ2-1	CATSEGGGSWRGKKEQFF
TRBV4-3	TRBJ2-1	CATVPGLADNEQFF
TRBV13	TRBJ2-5	CANSLMETQYF
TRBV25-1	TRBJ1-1	CASSKGYGTEAFF
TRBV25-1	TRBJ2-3	CASSGGPAGESLTSTDTQYF
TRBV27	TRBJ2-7	CASSSRRGYEQYF
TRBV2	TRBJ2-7	CASIGQGIRSVSYEQYF
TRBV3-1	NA	CASSRPGTGAHEQYF
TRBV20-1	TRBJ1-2	CSANEANYGYTF
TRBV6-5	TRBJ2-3	CASSYSKRSEQGPVLTDTQYF
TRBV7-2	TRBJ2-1	CASSSSGLAAGAPEQFF
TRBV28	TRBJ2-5	CASRIGLAGGTREQYF
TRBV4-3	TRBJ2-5	CASSQVYRGWETQYF
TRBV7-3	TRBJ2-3	CASSLNKAADTQYF
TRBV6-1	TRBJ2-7	CASSPRTPGSYEQYF
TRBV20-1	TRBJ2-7	CSARDPQINHEQYF
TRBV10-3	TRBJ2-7	CAISESVRTSYEQYF
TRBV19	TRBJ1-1	CASNRPGQGTEAFF
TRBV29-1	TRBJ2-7	CSVEGRSPSYEQYF